This T cell receptor (beta chain) was sequenced during a study of blood T cells in healthy people across ages. Across the whole study: About one barcoded beta molecule per two T cells came from capture by template switching.

A sample-barcoded 5' primer and a J-beta primer mix were used in a second PCR of roughly 7 to 12 cycles. A template-switch adaptor with 12 random nucleotides tagged each cDNA molecule. In TCRdb, the 5' RACE reads were re-called with MiXCR into one record per CDR3 protein. The table lists about a million distinct CDR3 sequences, about 53% of them singletons. In each sample, at least 6 million PBMCs were isolated. The study, taken as a whole, reports: Relative to aged donors, long-lived donors carried more naive CD4+ cells and displayed higher diversity.

Trimming stripped 1 base from V and 5 bases from J, with 14 bases between. The CDR3 covers 15 residues. Germline V gene sequence: CDR1 PRHDT, CDR2 FYEKMQ (reference sequence). This clonotype occurred once. What it recognizes is unknown. This chain joins TRBV13 and TRBJ1-1; tentative D call: TRBD1 (5 bases). This TCR was recovered from an older woman in good health. Sequencing was performed on blood. The CDR3 here is CASSLVQGGITEAFF. CDR3 DNA sequence: TGTGCCAGCAGCTTAGTTCAGGGAGGGATAACTGAAGCTTTCTTT. Based on the CDR3 plus reference TRBV13 and TRBJ1-1, the full variable domain is AAGVIQSPRHLIKEKRETATLKCYPIPRHDTVYWYQQGPGQDPQFLISFYEKMQSDKGSIPDRFSAQQFSDYHSELNMSSLELGDSALYFCASSLVQGGITEAFFGQGTRLTVV.